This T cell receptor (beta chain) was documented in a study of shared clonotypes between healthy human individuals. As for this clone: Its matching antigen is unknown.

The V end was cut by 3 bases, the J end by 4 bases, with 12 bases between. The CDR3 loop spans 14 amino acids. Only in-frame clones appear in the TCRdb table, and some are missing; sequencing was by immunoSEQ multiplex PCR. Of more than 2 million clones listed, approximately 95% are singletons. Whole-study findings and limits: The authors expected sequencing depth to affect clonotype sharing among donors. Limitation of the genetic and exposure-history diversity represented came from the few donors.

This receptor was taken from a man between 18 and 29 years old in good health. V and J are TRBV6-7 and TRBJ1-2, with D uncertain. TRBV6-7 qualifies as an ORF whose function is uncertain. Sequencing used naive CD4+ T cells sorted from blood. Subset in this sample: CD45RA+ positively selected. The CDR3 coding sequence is TGTGCCAGCAGTTATTTTCTGCGGTTCTATGGCTACACCTTC. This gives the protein CASSYFLRFYGYTF.